This T cell receptor beta chain was documented in a study of CD8 T cells in ankylosing spondylitis. Study conclusions and caveats: Fewer than 10 highly homologous variants made up a TCR beta motif that seemed to typify ankylosing spondylitis blood.

TCRdb called the 5' RACE reads again in MiXCR, with one record for every CDR3 protein. The table lists around 99,000 distinct CDR3 sequences, 7.5% to 9% of them singletons. This CDR3 has 15 residues. Unmatched junction bases numbered 4, after V lost 4 bases and J lost 4 bases. This clonotype has at least ten counts. Its antigen is unknown. The chain combines TRBV12-3 or TRBV12-4 with TRBJ1-6; 7 nucleotides align to TRBD1. The receptor was isolated from a male donor with ankylosing spondylitis or in good health (not recorded which). The sequencing input was blood, either unsorted or a sorted T cell fraction (not recorded which). The CDR3 coding sequence is TGTGCCAGCAGTTACGGGACAGCGTATAATTCACCCCTCCACTTT. As protein: CASSYGTAYNSPLHF.